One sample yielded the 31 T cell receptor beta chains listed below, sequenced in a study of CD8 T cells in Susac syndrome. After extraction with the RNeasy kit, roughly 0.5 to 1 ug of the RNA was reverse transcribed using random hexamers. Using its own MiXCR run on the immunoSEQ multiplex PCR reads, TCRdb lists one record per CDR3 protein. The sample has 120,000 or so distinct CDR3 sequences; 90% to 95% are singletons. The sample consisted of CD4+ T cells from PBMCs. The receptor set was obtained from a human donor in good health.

The CDR3: CASSLEGGEGTQYF. The CDR3 DNA reads TGTGCCAGCAGCCTGGAAGGGGGAGAGGGGACCCAGTACTTC. The chain has TRBV3-1 and TRBJ2-5, with D possibly matching TRBD1 (6 bases). Trimming removed 4 bases at V and 7 bases at J, with 16 bases between. This CDR3 spans 14 amino acids. CDR1 LGHDT and CDR2 YNNKEL come from the germline V gene (reference sequence).

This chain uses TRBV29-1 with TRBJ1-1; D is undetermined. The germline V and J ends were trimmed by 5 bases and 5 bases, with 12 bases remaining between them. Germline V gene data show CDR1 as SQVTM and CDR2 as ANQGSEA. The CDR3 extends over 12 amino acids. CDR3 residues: CSVRTGRTEAFF. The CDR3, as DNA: TGCAGCGTTAGGACGGGGAGGACTGAAGCTTTCTTT.

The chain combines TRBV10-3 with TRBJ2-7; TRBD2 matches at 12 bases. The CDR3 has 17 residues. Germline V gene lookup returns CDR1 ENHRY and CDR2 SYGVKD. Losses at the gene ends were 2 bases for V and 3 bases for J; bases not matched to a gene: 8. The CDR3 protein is CAISEGGTSGSVYEQYF. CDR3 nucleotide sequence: TGTGCCATCAGTGAGGGTGGGACTAGCGGGTCGGTCTACGAGCAGTACTTC.

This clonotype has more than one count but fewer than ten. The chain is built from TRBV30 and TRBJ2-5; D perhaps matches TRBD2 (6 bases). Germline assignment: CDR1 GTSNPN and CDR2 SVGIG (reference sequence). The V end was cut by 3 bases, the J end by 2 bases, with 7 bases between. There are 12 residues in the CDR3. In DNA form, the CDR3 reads TGTGCCTGGAGGCTAGCGCAAGAGACCCAGTACTTC. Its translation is CAWRLAQETQYF. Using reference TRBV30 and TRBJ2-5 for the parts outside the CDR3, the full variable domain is SQTIHQWPATLVQPVGSPLSLECTVEGTSNPNLYWYRQAAGRGLQLLFYSVGIGQISSEVPQNLSASRPQDRQFILSSKKLLLSDSGFYLCAWRLAQETQYFGPGTRLLVL.

CDR3 nucleotide sequence: TGTGCCAGCAGTTACTCGGGCGGGAGGAGCTACGAGCAGTACTTC. Translating gives CASSYSGGRSYEQYF. This rearrangement joins TRBV6-2 or TRBV6-3 to TRBJ2-7; 8 nucleotides align to TRBD2. V gave up 0 bases and J gave up 3 bases; unmatched junction bases: 4. Germline lookup yields CDR1 MNHEY and CDR2 SVGEGT. The CDR3 is made up of 15 amino acids.

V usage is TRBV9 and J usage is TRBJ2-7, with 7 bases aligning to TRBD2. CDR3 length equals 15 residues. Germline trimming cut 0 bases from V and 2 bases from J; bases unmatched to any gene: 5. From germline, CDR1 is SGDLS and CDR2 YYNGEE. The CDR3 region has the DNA TGTGCCAGCAGCGTAGGTACTGCGGGAGCCTACGAGCAGTACTTC. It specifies CASSVGTAGAYEQYF.

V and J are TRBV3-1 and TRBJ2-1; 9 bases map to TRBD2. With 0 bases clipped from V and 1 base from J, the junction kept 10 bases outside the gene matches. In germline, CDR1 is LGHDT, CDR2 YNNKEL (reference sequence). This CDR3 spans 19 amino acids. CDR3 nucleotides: TGTGCCAGCAGCCAAGATGGCCTAGCGGGGAGGGGTTCCTACAATGAGCAGTTCTTC. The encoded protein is CASSQDGLAGRGSYNEQFF.

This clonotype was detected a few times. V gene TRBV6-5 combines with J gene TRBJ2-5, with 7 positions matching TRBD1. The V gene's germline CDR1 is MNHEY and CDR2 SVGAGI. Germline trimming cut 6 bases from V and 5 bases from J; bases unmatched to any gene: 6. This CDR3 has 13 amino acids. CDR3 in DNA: TGTGCCAGCAGACCACAGGGGAGCGAGACCCAGTACTTC. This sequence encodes CASRPQGSETQYF.

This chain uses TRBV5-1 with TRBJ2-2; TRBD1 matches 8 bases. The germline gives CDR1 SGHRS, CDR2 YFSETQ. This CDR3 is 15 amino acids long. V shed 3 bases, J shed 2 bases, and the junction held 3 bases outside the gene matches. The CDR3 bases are TGCGCCAGCAGCTCCGGGACAGGCAACACCGGGGAGCTGTTTTTT. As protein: CASSSGTGNTGELFF.

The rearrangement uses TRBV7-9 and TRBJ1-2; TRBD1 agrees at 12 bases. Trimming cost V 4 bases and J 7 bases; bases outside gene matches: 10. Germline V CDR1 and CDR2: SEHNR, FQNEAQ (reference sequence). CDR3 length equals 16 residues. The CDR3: CASSWGQGASRIGYTF. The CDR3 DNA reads TGTGCCAGCAGCTGGGGACAGGGGGCGAGTCGTATTGGCTACACCTTC.

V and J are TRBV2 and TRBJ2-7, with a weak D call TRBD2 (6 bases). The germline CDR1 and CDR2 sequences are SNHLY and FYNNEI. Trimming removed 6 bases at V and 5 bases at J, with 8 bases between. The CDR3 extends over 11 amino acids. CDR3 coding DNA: TGTGCCAGCAGGGAGGGAGACGAGCAGTACTTC. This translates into CASREGDEQYF.

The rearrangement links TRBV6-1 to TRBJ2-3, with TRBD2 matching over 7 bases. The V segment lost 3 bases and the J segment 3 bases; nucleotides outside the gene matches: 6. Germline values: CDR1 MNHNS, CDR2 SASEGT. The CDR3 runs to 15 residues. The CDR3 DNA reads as TGTGCCAGCAGTGACCGAGACGGGAGGACAGATACGCAGTATTTT. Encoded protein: CASSDRDGRTDTQYF.

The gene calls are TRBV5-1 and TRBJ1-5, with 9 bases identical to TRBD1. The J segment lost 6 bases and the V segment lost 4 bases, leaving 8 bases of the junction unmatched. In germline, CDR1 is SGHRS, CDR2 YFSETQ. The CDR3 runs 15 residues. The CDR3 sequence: CASSPITGGGQPQHF. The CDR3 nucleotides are TGCGCCAGCAGCCCAATAACAGGGGGCGGTCAGCCCCAGCATTTT. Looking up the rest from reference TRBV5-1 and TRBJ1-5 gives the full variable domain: KAGVTQTPRYLIKTRGQQVTLSCSPISGHRSVSWYQQTPGQGLQFLFEYFSETQRNKGNFPGRFSGRQFSNSRSEMNVSTLELGDSALYLCASSPITGGGQPQHFGDGTRLSIL.

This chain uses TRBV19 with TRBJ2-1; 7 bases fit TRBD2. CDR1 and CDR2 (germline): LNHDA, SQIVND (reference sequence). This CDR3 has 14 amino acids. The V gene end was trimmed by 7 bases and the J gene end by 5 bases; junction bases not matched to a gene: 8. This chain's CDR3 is CASTRLAFDNEQFF. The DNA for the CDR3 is TGTGCCAGTACCCGACTAGCATTTGACAATGAGCAGTTCTTC.

CDR3 sequence reads: CSVRTGDEQYF. CDR3 DNA sequence: TGCAGCGTCCGTACAGGGGACGAGCAGTACTTC. The J gene is TRBJ2-7, the V gene TRBV29-1; 7 nucleotides agree with TRBD1. CDR1 SQVTM and CDR2 ANQGSEA come from the germline V gene. Trimming took 6 bases from V and 5 from J; bases not matched to a gene: 4. There are 11 residues in the CDR3.

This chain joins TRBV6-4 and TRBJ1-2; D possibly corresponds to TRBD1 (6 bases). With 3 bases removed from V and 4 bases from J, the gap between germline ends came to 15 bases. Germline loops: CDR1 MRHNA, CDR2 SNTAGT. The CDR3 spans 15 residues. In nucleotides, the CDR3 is TGTGCCAGCAGTGAATTCGCAGGGGTAGGCTATGGCTACACCTTC. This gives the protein CASSEFAGVGYGYTF.

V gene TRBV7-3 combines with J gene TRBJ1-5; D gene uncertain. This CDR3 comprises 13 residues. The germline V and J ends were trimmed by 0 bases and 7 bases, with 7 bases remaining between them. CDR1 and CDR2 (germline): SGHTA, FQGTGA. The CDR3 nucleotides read TGTGCCAGCAGCTTAACGACCCAACAGCCCCAGCATTTT. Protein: CASSLTTQQPQHF.

CDR3 bases: TGTGCCAGCAGCCAAGATCTTAGCGGGAGGCCCGGGGATACGCAGTATTTT. Translating it yields CASSQDLSGRPGDTQYF. This chain links TRBV4-2 with TRBJ2-3; 10 bases align to TRBD2. With 0 bases clipped from V and 6 bases from J, the junction kept 9 bases outside the gene matches. The CDR3 has 17 residues. The germline V gene has CDR1 LGHNA and CDR2 YNFKEQ.

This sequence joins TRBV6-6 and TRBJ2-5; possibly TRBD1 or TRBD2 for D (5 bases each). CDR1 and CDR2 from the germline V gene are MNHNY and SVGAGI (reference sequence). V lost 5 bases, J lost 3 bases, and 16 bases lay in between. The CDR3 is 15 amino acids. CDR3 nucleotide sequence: TGTGCCAGCAGTACGACCGGGACGGCTGAAGAGACCCAGTACTTC. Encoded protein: CASSTTGTAEETQYF.

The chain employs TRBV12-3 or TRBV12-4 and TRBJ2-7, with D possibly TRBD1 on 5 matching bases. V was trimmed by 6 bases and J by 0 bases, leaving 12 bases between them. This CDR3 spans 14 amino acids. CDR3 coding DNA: TGTGCCAGCAGCTCCAGAACAGGCTCCTACGAGCAGTACTTC. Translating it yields CASSSRTGSYEQYF.

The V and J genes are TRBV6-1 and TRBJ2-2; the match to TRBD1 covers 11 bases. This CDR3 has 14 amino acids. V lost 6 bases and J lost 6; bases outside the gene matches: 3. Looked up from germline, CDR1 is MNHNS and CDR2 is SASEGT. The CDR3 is CASRAGQGAGELFF. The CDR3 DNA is TGTGCCAGCAGGGCGGGACAGGGGGCCGGGGAGCTGTTTTTT.

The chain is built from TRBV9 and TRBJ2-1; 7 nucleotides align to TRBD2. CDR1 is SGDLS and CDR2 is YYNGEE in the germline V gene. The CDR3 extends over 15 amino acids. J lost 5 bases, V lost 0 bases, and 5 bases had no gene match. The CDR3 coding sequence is TGTGCCAGCAGCGTAGGGTCTAGCGGAAACAATGAGCAGTTCTTC. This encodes CASSVGSSGNNEQFF.

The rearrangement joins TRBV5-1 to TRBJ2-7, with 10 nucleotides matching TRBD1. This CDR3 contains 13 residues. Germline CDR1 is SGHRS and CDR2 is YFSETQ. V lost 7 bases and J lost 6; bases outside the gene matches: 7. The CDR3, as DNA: TGCGCCAGCGGCCAGGACAGGGGGAGCGAGCAGTACTTC. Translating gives CASGQDRGSEQYF.

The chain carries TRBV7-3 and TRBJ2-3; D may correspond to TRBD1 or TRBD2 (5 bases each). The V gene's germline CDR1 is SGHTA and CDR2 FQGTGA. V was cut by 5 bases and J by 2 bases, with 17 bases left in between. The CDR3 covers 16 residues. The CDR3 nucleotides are TGTGCCAGCAGCGAGACCGGGACCCGCTTCACAGATACGCAGTATTTT. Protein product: CASSETGTRFTDTQYF.

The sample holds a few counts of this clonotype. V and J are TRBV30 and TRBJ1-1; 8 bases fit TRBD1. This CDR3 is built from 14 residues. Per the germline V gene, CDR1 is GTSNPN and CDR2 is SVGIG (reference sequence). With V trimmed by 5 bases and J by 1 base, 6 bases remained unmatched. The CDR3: CAWGPGTGNTEAFF. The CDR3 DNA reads TGTGCCTGGGGGCCCGGGACAGGGAACACTGAAGCTTTCTTT.

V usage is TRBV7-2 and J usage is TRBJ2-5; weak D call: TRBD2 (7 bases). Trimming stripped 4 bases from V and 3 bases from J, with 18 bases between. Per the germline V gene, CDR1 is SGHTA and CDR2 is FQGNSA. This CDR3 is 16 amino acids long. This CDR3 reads CASSSQGREREETQYF. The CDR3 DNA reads TGTGCCAGCAGCTCCCAGGGGCGGGAGAGGGAAGAGACCCAGTACTTC. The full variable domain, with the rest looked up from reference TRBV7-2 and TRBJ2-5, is GAGVSQSPSNKVTEKGKDVELRCDPISGHTALYWYRQSLGQGLEFLIYFQGNSAPDKSGLPSDRFSAERTGGSVSTLTIQRTQQEDSAVYLCASSSQGREREETQYFGPGTRLLVL.

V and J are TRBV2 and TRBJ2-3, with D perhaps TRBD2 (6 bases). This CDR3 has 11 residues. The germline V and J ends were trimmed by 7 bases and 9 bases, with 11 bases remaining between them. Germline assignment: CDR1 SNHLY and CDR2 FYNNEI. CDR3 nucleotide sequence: TGTGCCAGCACCACGGGAGACACGCAGTATTTT. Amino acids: CASTTGDTQYF.

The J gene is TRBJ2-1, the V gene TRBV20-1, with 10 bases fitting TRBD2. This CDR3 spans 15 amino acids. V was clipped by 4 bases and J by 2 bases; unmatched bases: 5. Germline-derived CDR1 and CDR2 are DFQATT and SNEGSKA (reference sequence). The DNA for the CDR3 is TGCAGTGCTAATTCCGGGACTAGCGCCTACAATGAGCAGTTCTTC. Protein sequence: CSANSGTSAYNEQFF.

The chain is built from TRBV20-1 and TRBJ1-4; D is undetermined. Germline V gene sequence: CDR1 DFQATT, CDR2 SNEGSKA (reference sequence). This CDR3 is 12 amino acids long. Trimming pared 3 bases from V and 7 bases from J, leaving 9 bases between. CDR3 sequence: CSARTLGEKLFF. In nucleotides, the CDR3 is TGCAGTGCTAGGACTTTAGGTGAAAAACTGTTTTTT.

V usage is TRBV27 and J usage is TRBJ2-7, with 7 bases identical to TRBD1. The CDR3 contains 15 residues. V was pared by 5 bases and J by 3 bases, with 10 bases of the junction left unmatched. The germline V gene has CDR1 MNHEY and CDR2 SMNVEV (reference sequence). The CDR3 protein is CASSKNPRDSYEQYF. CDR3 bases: TGTGCCAGCAGTAAAAACCCCCGGGACAGCTACGAGCAGTACTTC.

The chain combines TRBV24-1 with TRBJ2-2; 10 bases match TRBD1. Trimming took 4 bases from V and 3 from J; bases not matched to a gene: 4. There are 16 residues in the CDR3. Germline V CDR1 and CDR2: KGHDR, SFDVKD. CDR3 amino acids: CATSDPGTGDTGELFF. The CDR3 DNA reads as TGTGCCACCAGTGACCCCGGGACAGGGGACACCGGGGAGCTGTTTTTT.